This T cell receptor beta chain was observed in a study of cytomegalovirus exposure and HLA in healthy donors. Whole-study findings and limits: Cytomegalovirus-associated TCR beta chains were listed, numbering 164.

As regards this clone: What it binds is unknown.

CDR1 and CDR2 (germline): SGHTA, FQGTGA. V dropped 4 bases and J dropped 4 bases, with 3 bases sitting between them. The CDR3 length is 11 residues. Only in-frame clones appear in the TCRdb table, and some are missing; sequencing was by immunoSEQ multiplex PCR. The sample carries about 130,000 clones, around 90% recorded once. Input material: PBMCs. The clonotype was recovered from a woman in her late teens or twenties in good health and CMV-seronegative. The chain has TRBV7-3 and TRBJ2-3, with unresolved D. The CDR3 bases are TGTGCCAGCAGCTCCTCAGATACGCAGTATTTT. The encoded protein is CASSSSDTQYF.